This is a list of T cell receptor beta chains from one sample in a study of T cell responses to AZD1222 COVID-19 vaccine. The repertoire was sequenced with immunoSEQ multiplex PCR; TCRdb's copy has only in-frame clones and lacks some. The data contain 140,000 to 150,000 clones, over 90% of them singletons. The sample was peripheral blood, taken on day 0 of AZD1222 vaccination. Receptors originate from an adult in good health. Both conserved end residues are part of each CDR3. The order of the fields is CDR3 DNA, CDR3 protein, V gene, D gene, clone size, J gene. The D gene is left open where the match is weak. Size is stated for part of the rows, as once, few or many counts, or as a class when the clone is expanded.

DNA: TGTGCCAGCAGCGGAGAAAGTAGCAATCAGCCCCAGCATTTT
CDR3: CASSGESSNQPQHF
V: TRBV9
D: NA
size: NA
J: TRBJ1-5

DNA: TGTGCCAGCAGCTTTACCCCCGACACTGAAGCTTTCTTT
CDR3: CASSFTPDTEAFF
V: TRBV5-6
D: NA
size: NA
J: TRBJ1-1

DNA: TGTGCCAGCAGTGCACTCCATAACAGGGACTCTGGAAACACCATATATTTT
CDR3: CASSALHNRDSGNTIYF
V: TRBV6-1
D: NA
size: NA
J: TRBJ1-3

DNA: TGTGCCAGCAGTTCTAGCGGGTTCAAAGACTACGAGCAGTACTTC
CDR3: CASSSSGFKDYEQYF
V: TRBV27
D: TRBD2
size: NA
J: TRBJ2-7

DNA: TGTGCCAGCAGCTTAGTCGGGGGTCAGAACACTGAAGCTTTCTTT
CDR3: CASSLVGGQNTEAFF
V: TRBV5-4
D: NA
size: NA
J: TRBJ1-1

DNA: TGTGCCTGGAGAAGAGGGCCGATCATGGACTATGGCTACACCTTC
CDR3: CAWRRGPIMDYGYTF
V: TRBV30
D: NA
size: NA
J: TRBJ1-2

DNA: TGTGCCAGCAGCTCAAACAGGGGCACGGGCATCCGCAATGAGCAGTTCTTC
CDR3: CASSSNRGTGIRNEQFF
V: TRBV11-3
D: TRBD1
size: NA
J: TRBJ2-1

DNA: TGCGCCAGCAGCTTGGACGTAGCGGGAGCGGGCCAAGAGACCCAGTACTTC
CDR3: CASSLDVAGAGQETQYF
V: TRBV5-1
D: TRBD2
size: NA
J: TRBJ2-5

DNA: TGTGCCAGCAGTTTTTCCAGGCTCCAGGGCTACACCTTC
CDR3: CASSFSRLQGYTF
V: TRBV27
D: NA
size: NA
J: TRBJ1-2

DNA: TGTGCCAGCAGTCTCCCTAGCGGCGAGCAGTACTTC
CDR3: CASSLPSGEQYF
V: TRBV12-3/TRBV12-4
D: TRBD2
size: NA
J: TRBJ2-7

DNA: TGTGCCAGCAGCACTACTAGAAACGGCGAGCAGTTCTTC
CDR3: CASSTTRNGEQFF
V: TRBV12-3/TRBV12-4
D: NA
size: NA
J: TRBJ2-1

DNA: TGTGCCAGCAGTTTACGGGGAAACACCATATATTTT
CDR3: CASSLRGNTIYF
V: TRBV27
D: NA
size: NA
J: TRBJ1-3

DNA: TGTGCCAGCAGTTCGGTCGGGATGCGGACAGATACGCAGTATTTT
CDR3: CASSSVGMRTDTQYF
V: TRBV6-5
D: NA
size: once
J: TRBJ2-3

DNA: TGTGCCAGCAGCTTAGAACAGACTAATGAAAAACTGTTTTTT
CDR3: CASSLEQTNEKLFF
V: TRBV7-2
D: NA
size: NA
J: TRBJ1-4

DNA: TGCGCCAGCAGCGTCGGGACTAGCTTTGGGGCCAACGTCCTGACTTTC
CDR3: CASSVGTSFGANVLTF
V: TRBV5-1
D: TRBD2
size: NA
J: TRBJ2-6

DNA: TGTGCCAGCAGCCTGAATTTTGGGCAGCCCCAGCATTTT
CDR3: CASSLNFGQPQHF
V: TRBV6-5
D: NA
size: NA
J: TRBJ1-5

DNA: TGTGCCATCAGTTCCGGACTAGCGGGACTGAAAAACATTCAGTACTTC
CDR3: CAISSGLAGLKNIQYF
V: TRBV10-3
D: TRBD2
size: NA
J: TRBJ2-4

DNA: TGTGCCAGCAGTTTGGGACAGGGTTATTCACCCCTCCACTTT
CDR3: CASSLGQGYSPLHF
V: TRBV27
D: TRBD1
size: NA
J: TRBJ1-6

DNA: TGTGCCAGCACCAGGGGGAATTCACCCCTCCACTTT
CDR3: CASTRGNSPLHF
V: TRBV2
D: TRBD1
size: NA
J: TRBJ1-6

DNA: TGTGCCAGCAGCGCTGACGTTACTAGCACAGATACGCAGTATTTT
CDR3: CASSADVTSTDTQYF
V: TRBV11-2
D: NA
size: NA
J: TRBJ2-3

DNA: TGTGCCAGCAACACCCGGGGTGAAGCTTTCTTT
CDR3: CASNTRGEAFF
V: TRBV6-6
D: NA
size: NA
J: TRBJ1-1

DNA: TGTGCCAGCAGCCAAGATGACGCAAGGAGTTCACCCCTCCACTTT
CDR3: CASSQDDARSSPLHF
V: TRBV14
D: NA
size: once
J: TRBJ1-6

DNA: TGTGCCAGCAGCCAAGACTGGTGGGATACCGGGGAGCTGTTTTTT
CDR3: CASSQDWWDTGELFF
V: TRBV3-1/TRBV3-2
D: NA
size: NA
J: TRBJ2-2

DNA: TGTGCCAGCAGTTTGGCGGGAGGGCCTGTCGGGGAGCTGTTTTTT
CDR3: CASSLAGGPVGELFF
V: TRBV28
D: TRBD2
size: NA
J: TRBJ2-2

DNA: TGTGCCAGCAGCGCCAGGACTAGTTCCGAGACCCAGTACTTC
CDR3: CASSARTSSETQYF
V: TRBV9
D: TRBD2
size: NA
J: TRBJ2-5

DNA: TGTGCCAGCAGCGTAGAGACAGGGCCGAATGAAAAACTGTTTTTT
CDR3: CASSVETGPNEKLFF
V: TRBV9
D: TRBD1
size: NA
J: TRBJ1-4

DNA: TGTGCCTGGATGGACGGACTCTCTGGAAACACCATATATTTT
CDR3: CAWMDGLSGNTIYF
V: TRBV30
D: NA
size: NA
J: TRBJ1-3

DNA: TGTGCCAGCAGTACCCGGGACGGTGAAGCTTTCTTT
CDR3: CASSTRDGEAFF
V: TRBV6-5
D: NA
size: NA
J: TRBJ1-1

DNA: TGCAGCGTCCGGACAGAGAACACCGGGGAGCTGTTTTTT
CDR3: CSVRTENTGELFF
V: TRBV29-1
D: NA
size: NA
J: TRBJ2-2

DNA: TGTGCCATCACGACAGGGGCTCAATACGAGCAGTACTTC
CDR3: CAITTGAQYEQYF
V: TRBV10-3
D: TRBD1
size: NA
J: TRBJ2-7

DNA: TGTGCCAGCTCACCCTTTATGCACAGGCCCACTCAAGAGACCCAGTACTTC
CDR3: CASSPFMHRPTQETQYF
V: TRBV18
D: NA
size: NA
J: TRBJ2-5

DNA: TGTGCCAGCAGTGATCGAAGCTCCTACGAGCAGTACTTC
CDR3: CASSDRSSYEQYF
V: TRBV2
D: NA
size: NA
J: TRBJ2-7

DNA: TGTGCCAGCAGCTTAATATTCCAAGTTGGTCGAGAAAAACTGTTTTTT
CDR3: CASSLIFQVGREKLFF
V: TRBV7-9
D: NA
size: NA
J: TRBJ1-4

DNA: TGCGCCAGCAGCCTGACGGATAGTAATTCACCCCTCCACTTT
CDR3: CASSLTDSNSPLHF
V: TRBV4-1
D: NA
size: NA
J: TRBJ1-6

DNA: TGTGCCAGCAGCGCAAGGGAGACCTACGAGCAGTACTTC
CDR3: CASSARETYEQYF
V: TRBV7-9
D: NA
size: NA
J: TRBJ2-7

DNA: TGTGCCAGCAGCCAAGGGAACACTGAAGCTTTCTTT
CDR3: CASSQGNTEAFF
V: TRBV7-6
D: NA
size: once
J: TRBJ1-1

DNA: TGCGCCAGCAGCCACCCAGCGGGAGGGTACAATGAGCAGTTCTTC
CDR3: CASSHPAGGYNEQFF
V: TRBV4-1
D: TRBD2
size: NA
J: TRBJ2-1